These 2 T cell receptor beta chains came from one sample sequenced in a study of CD8 T cells in ankylosing spondylitis. A single record per CDR3 protein comes from TCRdb applying MiXCR to the 5' RACE reads. The sample yields under 450,000 distinct CDR3 sequences, 20% to 25% seen once. Sequencing used blood, either unsorted or a sorted T cell fraction (not recorded which). The receptor set was obtained from a male donor with ankylosing spondylitis or in good health (not recorded which).

The CDR3 DNA is TGCAGCGTTGGACCCCTCGATGGGGAACGGGAGCAGTACTTC. Its translation is CSVGPLDGEREQYF. The chain carries TRBV29-1 and TRBJ2-7; no definite D call. The germline V gene has CDR1 SQVTM and CDR2 ANQGSEA. V was pared by 4 bases and J by 7 bases, with 20 bases between. There are 14 residues in the CDR3.

This chain uses TRBV12-3 or TRBV12-4 with TRBJ2-3, with 8 nucleotides matching TRBD1. The length of the CDR3 is 16 residues. The ends lost 3 bases at V and 4 bases at J; junction bases unmatched: 9. CDR3 DNA sequence: TGTGCCAGCAGTTTTGGCAGGGGGCGCAGCGCAGATACGCAGTATTTT. Amino acid sequence: CASSFGRGRSADTQYF.